This T cell receptor beta chain is from a study of T cell responses to AZD1222 COVID-19 vaccine. Study details: Timing groups of about 4 and about 12 weeks for second doses were pooled.

On this clone itself: What it binds is unknown.

Study-level results: A mostly white British donor set with more females was recruited, and clonal diversity was possibly underestimated. Reportedly, nearly half the spike-specific TCRs target unmutated variant regions.

The data were produced by immunoSEQ multiplex PCR, yet TCRdb's version contains in-frame clones alone and is incomplete. Of 150,000 or so clones in the sample, approximately 90% were seen once. The CDR3 sequence is 15 residues long. V was clipped by 1 base and J by 0 bases, with 9 bases between them. Germline V gives CDR1 SGHTA, CDR2 FQGNSA. This receptor was taken from an adult in good health. The chain has TRBV7-2 and TRBJ1-2; D remains ambiguous. The source was peripheral blood, collected on day 0 of AZD1222 vaccination. CDR3 bases: TGTGCCAGCAGCTTAGTGGGCATTACTAACTATGGCTACACCTTC. Translated: CASSLVGITNYGYTF.